This T cell receptor (beta chain) was captured by sequencing in a study of shared clonotypes between healthy human individuals. Study-level information: Donors, aged 18 to 49, were a couple of women and three men. Study results and caveats: Large sequencing depth failed to make sorted-subset sequencing complete, rarefaction showed. Sharing of clonotypes among donors was expected to vary with sequencing depth.

Clones were sequenced by immunoSEQ multiplex PCR, and TCRdb holds only the in-frame ones, with some missing. The profile covers fewer than 100,000 clones, with 67% appearing a single time and approximately 49% taken by the ten largest. To note about this clone: The antigen is undetermined.

The V and J ends lost 4 bases and 3 bases, in that order; junction bases with no gene match: 14. Germline CDR1 and CDR2: MDHEN and SYDVKM. There are 17 residues in the CDR3. This receptor was taken from a man aged 30 to 45 in good health. Sequences were obtained from memory CD8+ T cells sorted from blood. Indicated subset: CD45RO+ cells pooled with CCR7-negative TemRA cells. This sequence joins TRBV28 and TRBJ2-7, with TRBD1 identical over 8 bases. The CDR3 region is CASSSLWTGPLHYEQYF. The CDR3 region has the DNA TGTGCCAGCAGTTCCCTTTGGACAGGGCCCTTACACTACGAGCAGTACTTC.